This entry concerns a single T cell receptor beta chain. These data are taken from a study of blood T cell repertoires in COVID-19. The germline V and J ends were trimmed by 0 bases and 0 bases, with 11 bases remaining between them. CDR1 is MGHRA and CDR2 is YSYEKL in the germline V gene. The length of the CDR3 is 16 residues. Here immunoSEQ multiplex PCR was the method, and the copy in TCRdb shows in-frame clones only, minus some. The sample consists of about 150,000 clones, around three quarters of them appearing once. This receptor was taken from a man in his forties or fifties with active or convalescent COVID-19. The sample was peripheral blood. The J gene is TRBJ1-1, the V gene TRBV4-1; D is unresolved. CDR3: CASSQEEVIMNTEAFF. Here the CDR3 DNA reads TGCGCCAGCAGCCAAGAAGAGGTAATCATGAACACTGAAGCTTTCTTT.